This T cell receptor beta chain came from a study of cytomegalovirus exposure and HLA in healthy donors. Study-level points and caveats: Most TCR sequences were rare, but some public TCRs occurred in many donors. Listed as cytomegalovirus-associated were approximately 160 TCR beta chains. TCR clusters originating in the first cohort tended to co-occur in the roughly 130 validation repertoires, according to a later analysis. In vitro assays verified that a few CMV-associated chains recognized CMV antigens specifically.

TCRdb's table, derived via immunoSEQ multiplex PCR, lists solely in-frame clones and lacks some. The data contain some 68,000 clones, around 97% of them singletons. As to this clone: The target antigen is unknown.

The sequenced material came from PBMCs. The TCR comes from a man younger than 35 in good health and CMV-seronegative.

Here the CDR3 DNA reads TGCGCCAGCAGCCAAGAAGGGGGCAGGGGGCTTGAAGTGAACACTGAAGCTTTCTTT. Its protein is CASSQEGGRGLEVNTEAFF. V usage is TRBV4-1 and J usage is TRBJ1-1, with 8 bases that match TRBD1. The CDR3 is 19 amino acids. The germline gives CDR1 MGHRA, CDR2 YSYEKL. J gave up 0 bases and V 0 bases, and 12 bases lay outside the gene matches.